One sample yielded the 22 T cell receptor beta chains listed below, sequenced in a study of blood T cell repertoires in COVID-19. Generated by immunoSEQ multiplex PCR, the TCRdb table keeps only in-frame clones and is missing some. The sample holds around 200,000 clones, approximately 87% seen once. What was sequenced was PBMCs or T cells enriched from blood (not recorded which). All receptors come from a woman aged 50 to 60 in a cohort exposed to, infected with or recovered from COVID-19 (not recorded which).

The rearrangement joins TRBV5-5 to TRBJ1-1; D remains ambiguous. CDR3 length: 14 amino acids. Germline V CDR1 and CDR2: SGHKS, YYEKEE (reference sequence). With 2 bases removed from V and 1 base from J, the gap between germline ends came to 9 bases. The CDR3 bases are TGTGCCAGCAGCTTTTCCGGAGAGAACACTGAAGCTTTCTTT. Its translation is CASSFSGENTEAFF.

The chain combines TRBV7-8 with TRBJ2-3; 11 positions match TRBD2. CDR3 length equals 16 residues. V shed 3 bases and J 4 bases; nucleotides not matched to a gene: 6. Germline CDR1 is SGHVS and CDR2 is FQNEAQ. The CDR3 protein is CASSLSLAGGSDTQYF. For the CDR3, the DNA is TGTGCCAGCAGCTTGAGTCTAGCGGGGGGTTCAGATACGCAGTATTTT.

The rearrangement links TRBV9 to TRBJ1-5; the D is unclear. CDR3 length equals 15 residues. Germline CDR1 is SGDLS and CDR2 is YYNGEE. V lost 4 bases, J lost 5 bases, and 16 bases lay in between. The CDR3 loop reads CASSLNGERDQPQHF. The CDR3 DNA is TGTGCCAGCAGCCTAAACGGGGAAAGAGATCAGCCCCAGCATTTT.

The V and J genes are TRBV7-9 and TRBJ2-7; weak D call: TRBD1 (6 bases). The germline gives CDR1 SEHNR, CDR2 FQNEAQ (reference sequence). V was shortened by 0 bases and J by 6 bases, with 18 bases between the two germline ends. The CDR3 is 16 amino acids. The CDR3 nucleotides are TGTGCCAGCAGCTTAGCAACAGGGATATCTGAACGCGAGCAGTACTTC. It yields the protein CASSLATGISEREQYF.

This clone was seen only once. The gene calls are TRBV11-2 and TRBJ2-3; possible D gene TRBD1, 6 bases. CDR3 length: 16 residues. Trimming removed 5 bases at V and 1 base at J, with 16 bases between. Germline-derived CDR1 and CDR2 are SGHAT and FQNNGV. The CDR3 sequence: CASSPMGQTRTDTQYF. CDR3 DNA: TGTGCCAGCAGCCCCATGGGACAAACCCGCACAGATACGCAGTATTTT.

The chain joins TRBV4-2 to TRBJ2-5; 7 bases match TRBD1. The CDR3 consists of 16 residues. J was trimmed by 4 bases and V by 0 bases; bases with no gene match: 8. Germline values: CDR1 LGHNA, CDR2 YNFKEQ. CDR3 in DNA: TGTGCCAGCAGCCAAGATGTCCAGGGGGTCTCAGAGACCCAGTACTTC. Translating gives CASSQDVQGVSETQYF.

The chain links TRBV24-1 to TRBJ2-2; D is possibly TRBD1 (7 bases). CDR1 KGHDR and CDR2 SFDVKD come from the germline V gene. V was trimmed by 2 bases and J by 6 bases, leaving 9 bases between them. The CDR3 loop spans 14 amino acids. The CDR3 region is CATSDWRGPGELFF. In DNA form, the CDR3 reads TGTGCCACCAGTGATTGGAGGGGGCCCGGGGAGCTGTTTTTT.

The V and J genes are TRBV12-3 or TRBV12-4 and TRBJ2-7, with 7 positions matching TRBD1. The CDR3 loop spans 13 amino acids. The V gene end was trimmed by 6 bases and the J gene end by 4 bases; junction bases not matched to a gene: 6. DNA of the CDR3: TGTGCCAGCAGCCAGGGACAGATTTACGAGCAGTACTTC. Its protein is CASSQGQIYEQYF.

This clone was recorded only once. The rearrangement joins TRBV5-4 to TRBJ2-3; D not certain. The V and J ends lost 1 base and 2 bases respectively, with 11 bases between them. The CDR3 runs to 15 residues. The V gene's germline CDR1 is SGHNT and CDR2 YYREEE (reference sequence). The CDR3 here is CASSLWQAHTDTQYF. The CDR3 DNA reads TGTGCCAGCAGCTTGTGGCAGGCACACACAGATACGCAGTATTTT.

V is TRBV7-9 and J is TRBJ2-7; the D is unclear. The V end lost 4 bases, the J end lost 0 bases, and 7 bases lay between the germline ends. The length of the CDR3 is 13 residues. Germline V gives CDR1 SEHNR, CDR2 FQNEAQ (reference sequence). This CDR3 is CASSSTSSYEQYF. The CDR3 nucleotides read TGTGCCAGCAGCTCCACGAGCTCCTACGAGCAGTACTTC.

The genes are TRBV10-3 and TRBJ1-4; tentative D call: TRBD1 (5 bases). The germline CDR1 and CDR2 sequences are ENHRY and SYGVKD. The CDR3 loop spans 13 amino acids. V was trimmed by 8 bases and J by 6 bases, leaving 13 bases between them. The CDR3 nucleotides are TGTGCCATCCGAGGGGAGGGCCATGAAAAACTGTTTTTT. Translation: CAIRGEGHEKLFF.

The J gene is TRBJ2-3, the V gene TRBV3-1 (or the pseudogene TRBV3-2); D ambiguous. The germline CDR1 and CDR2 sequences are LGHDT and YNNKEL (reference sequence). The length of the CDR3 is 16 residues. Trimming shortened V by 1 base and J by 0 bases, and 11 bases separated the two germline ends. The CDR3 spells CASSQGVLSSTDTQYF. The CDR3 region has the DNA TGTGCCAGCAGCCAAGGAGTTCTGTCTAGCACAGATACGCAGTATTTT.

The chain has TRBV6-5 and TRBJ2-3, with D uncertain. This CDR3 comprises 13 residues. The V end lost 0 bases, the J end lost 5 bases, and 6 bases lay between the germline ends. The germline gives CDR1 MNHEY, CDR2 SVGAGI. The CDR3 DNA sequence: TGTGCCAGCAGTTACTCGAGCTTAGATACGCAGTATTTT. Translation: CASSYSSLDTQYF.

The rearrangement uses TRBV4-3 and TRBJ1-3; D unclear. The CDR3 extends over 15 amino acids. Germline V lookup: CDR1 LGHNA, CDR2 YSLEER. Trimming pared 1 base from V and 4 bases from J, leaving 11 bases between. DNA for the CDR3: TGCGCCAGCAGCCAAGGATACGGGTTGGGAAACACCATATATTTT. Encoded protein: CASSQGYGLGNTIYF.

V gene TRBV4-1 combines with J gene TRBJ1-5, with D unclear. Per the germline V gene, CDR1 is MGHRA and CDR2 is YSYEKL. The germline V and J ends were trimmed by 0 bases and 0 bases, with 9 bases remaining between them. CDR3 length equals 16 residues. Here the CDR3 DNA reads TGCGCCAGCAGCCAAGACGTGGGAGTTAGCAATCAGCCCCAGCATTTT. It codes for CASSQDVGVSNQPQHF.

J is TRBJ1-2 and V is TRBV4-3; TRBD1 matches 7 bases. Germline V gene lookup returns CDR1 LGHNA and CDR2 YSLEER. V shed 4 bases, J shed 5 bases, and the junction held 13 bases outside the gene matches. The CDR3 covers 16 residues. Here the CDR3 reads CASSPQGGNPVYGYTF. Written as DNA, the CDR3 is TGCGCCAGCAGCCCCCAGGGGGGCAACCCAGTTTATGGCTACACCTTC.

The CDR3, as DNA: TGTGCCAGCAGCCTCCATCCTCCGACTATACGCGGTTCACCCCTCCACTTT. Its protein is CASSLHPPTIRGSPLHF. The J gene is TRBJ1-6, the V gene TRBV3-1 (or the pseudogene TRBV3-2); no clear D. The germline V gene has CDR1 LGHDT and CDR2 YNNKEL (reference sequence). Trimming cost V 4 bases and J 9 bases, with 22 bases left between them. The CDR3 spans 17 residues.

This clone was observed a few times. The chain combines TRBV4-2 with TRBJ1-4, with D possibly being TRBD1 (6 bases). The V end lost 4 bases, the J end lost 4 bases, and 19 bases lay between the germline ends. This CDR3 has 17 amino acids. CDR1 is LGHNA, CDR2 YNFKEQ, per germline. CDR3 sequence reads: CASSRRSSTGLNEKLFF. CDR3 bases: TGTGCCAGCAGCCGAAGATCAAGCACAGGGCTTAATGAAAAACTGTTTTTT.

The J gene is TRBJ1-3, the V gene TRBV5-6; the match to TRBD1 covers 7 bases. The CDR3 covers 17 residues. The germline gives CDR1 SGHDT, CDR2 YYEEEE. V lost 0 bases to trimming and J lost 2 bases; unmatched junction nucleotides: 8. The CDR3 protein is CASSLGVGGFTGNTIYF. CDR3 in DNA: TGTGCCAGCAGCTTGGGTGTAGGGGGCTTTACTGGAAACACCATATATTTT.

The chain combines TRBV6-2 or TRBV6-3 with TRBJ2-5, with D possibly TRBD2 on 6 matching bases. Trimming cost V 5 bases and J 4 bases, with 14 bases left between them. The CDR3 is 14 amino acids. Germline assignment: CDR1 MNHEY and CDR2 SVGEGT. Here the CDR3 reads CASSNRRGGETQYF. The CDR3 region has the DNA TGTGCCAGCAGTAACCGACGGGGAGGAGAGACCCAGTACTTC.

V is TRBV18 and J is TRBJ2-3, with 10 bases identical to TRBD2. V was clipped by 3 bases and J by 4 bases; unmatched bases: 7. Germline V gene lookup returns CDR1 KGHSH and CDR2 LQKENI. CDR3 length: 16 amino acids. Here the CDR3 DNA reads TGTGCCAGCTCACCGAGGACTAGCGGCCTCGCAGATACGCAGTATTTT. This encodes CASSPRTSGLADTQYF.

The chain employs TRBV5-5 and TRBJ1-5; 8 bases map to TRBD1. V was clipped by 3 bases and J by 7 bases; unmatched bases: 9. The germline CDR1 and CDR2 sequences are SGHKS and YYEKEE (reference sequence). The CDR3 runs 15 residues. CDR3 loop: CASSWGQAITQPQHF. The CDR3 DNA sequence: TGTGCCAGCAGCTGGGGACAGGCGATCACCCAGCCCCAGCATTTT.